The clone carrying this T cell receptor (beta chain) was seen repeatedly, ten times or more. Its antigen remains unidentified. This entry belongs to a study of T cells in Graves' hyperthyroidism and ophthalmopathy. Overall study findings and caveats: Model-based prediction identified ophthalmopathy a median about 6.8 months prior to its onset. Appearing also in blood were most of the thyroid clonotypes expanded above 0.001.

What was amplified from RNA transcripts were TCR beta CDR3 regions. Using the HTBI primer set, a first-round RT-PCR was run on the TCR CDR3. TCRdb re-analysed the multiplex PCR reads in MiXCR, keeping a single row per CDR3 protein. Among approximately 380,000 distinct CDR3 sequences listed, approximately 17% were seen once. Each 10 ml fresh peripheral blood draw supplied the PBMCs. Sample: blood. This receptor was taken from a man aged 18-30 years with Graves' ophthalmopathy.

The CDR3 sequence: CASSVLETQYF. The DNA of the CDR3 is TGTGCCAGCAGTGTGTTGGAGACCCAGTACTTC. The chain uses TRBV2 and TRBJ2-5; D uncertain. The CDR3 extends over 11 amino acids. V dropped 4 bases and J dropped 5 bases, with 5 bases sitting between them. Germline V gene lookup returns CDR1 SNHLY and CDR2 FYNNEI.